Shown below are 18 T cell receptor beta chains from a single sample sequenced in a study of blood T cell repertoires in COVID-19. TCRdb keeps only in-frame clones here, not all; method: immunoSEQ multiplex PCR. The sample lists approximately 110,000 clones; 86% were seen once. Input material: peripheral blood. The receptor set was obtained from a human donor in a cohort sampled during active COVID-19.

On this clone itself: Other DNA sequences in the sample encode the same CDR3. V gene TRBV12-3 or TRBV12-4 combines with J gene TRBJ2-7; D remains unclear. Trimming stripped 1 base from V and 4 bases from J, with 5 bases between. The CDR3 is 12 amino acids. The CDR3 here is CASSLGTYEQYF. The DNA of the CDR3 is TGTGCCAGCAGTTTAGGTACATACGAGCAGTACTTC.

This clone was observed once. This rearrangement joins TRBV6-5 to TRBJ2-2, with D uncertain. The CDR3 runs to 15 residues. V lost 2 bases to trimming and J lost 3 bases, with 10 bases between them. The V gene's germline CDR1 is MNHEY and CDR2 SVGAGI. The CDR3 here is CASSYGTLYTGELFF. In DNA, the CDR3 is TGTGCCAGCAGTTACGGCACCCTCTACACCGGGGAGCTGTTTTTT.

The J gene is TRBJ1-6, the V gene TRBV9; possible D gene TRBD1, 5 bases. V lost 0 bases and J lost 10, with 14 bases in between. This CDR3 spans 15 amino acids. CDR1 and CDR2 (germline): SGDLS, YYNGEE. The CDR3 DNA follows: TGTGCCAGCAGCGTAGGGGGGGAAAGGGGATCACCCCTCCACTTT. Encoded protein: CASSVGGERGSPLHF.

This clone was seen only once. The V call is TRBV11-2, the J call TRBJ2-6; D may be TRBD1 (6 bases). V was pared by 4 bases and J by 4 bases, with 11 bases between. The germline V gene encodes CDR1 SGHAT and CDR2 FQNNGV. CDR3 length: 15 amino acids. CDR3 coding DNA: TGTGCCAGCAGCTCACAGGGAGCCGGGGCCAACGTCCTGACTTTC. Amino acid sequence: CASSSQGAGANVLTF.

Of note for this clone: Germline and junction disagree at one end, which may indicate a read error. V and J are TRBV7-7 and TRBJ2-1; TRBD1 aligns across 7 bases. In germline, CDR1 is SSHAT, CDR2 FNYEAQ (reference sequence). This CDR3 spans 13 amino acids. This CDR3 reads CASSQLQGVGQFF. The CDR3 nucleotides are TGTGCTAGCAGCCAACTTCAGGGGGTTGGGCAGTTCTTC.

This chain uses TRBV6-1 with TRBJ2-3; D ambiguous. The CDR3 sequence is 14 residues long. The germline gives CDR1 MNHNS, CDR2 SASEGT. V lost 2 bases and J 2 bases, leaving 8 bases between the germline ends. The CDR3 region is CASSERGNTDTQYF. The CDR3 bases are TGTGCCAGCAGTGAACGCGGCAACACAGATACGCAGTATTTT.

The chain links TRBV5-1 to TRBJ2-3; 11 bases line up with TRBD2. V lost 7 bases and J lost 5; bases outside the gene matches: 9. CDR1 and CDR2 (germline): SGHRS, YFSETQ. The CDR3 consists of 15 residues. CDR3 nucleotides: TGCGCCAGCCCGATACTAGCGGGAGTAGGAGATACGCAGTATTTT. Protein product: CASPILAGVGDTQYF.

The chain combines TRBV5-1 with TRBJ2-7; 9 nucleotides align to TRBD1. The CDR3 runs 15 residues. CDR1 is SGHRS and CDR2 is YFSETQ in the germline V gene. The V segment lost 5 bases and the J segment 4 bases; nucleotides outside the gene matches: 10. CDR3 region: CASRQEPGQGYEQYF. The CDR3 DNA reads as TGCGCCAGCAGACAAGAACCGGGACAGGGTTACGAGCAGTACTTC.

The CDR3 is CASSSAGGFDEQYF. CDR3 coding DNA: TGTGCCAGCAGCTCAGCGGGAGGGTTCGACGAGCAGTACTTC. The chain is built from TRBV13 and TRBJ2-7; TRBD2 matches at 10 bases. V trimming: 4 bases; J trimming: 5 bases; junction bases outside the gene matches: 5. This CDR3 contains 14 residues. Germline loops: CDR1 PRHDT, CDR2 FYEKMQ (reference sequence).

The chain has TRBV24-1 and TRBJ2-1, with D possibly matching TRBD2 (7 bases). The V end was cut by 4 bases, the J end by 10 bases, with 13 bases between. CDR1 and CDR2 from the germline V gene are KGHDR and SFDVKD. This CDR3 contains 13 residues. CDR3 loop: CATSEGGGWEQFF. CDR3 DNA: TGTGCCACCAGTGAAGGGGGAGGGTGGGAGCAGTTCTTC.

V usage is TRBV20-1 and J usage is TRBJ2-7, with D possibly being TRBD1 (6 bases). V lost 3 bases, J lost 1 base, and 13 bases lay in between. The CDR3 extends over 14 amino acids. CDR1 is DFQATT and CDR2 is SNEGSKA in the germline V gene (reference sequence). The CDR3 region is CSASLPGDSYEQYF. CDR3 in DNA: TGCAGTGCTAGTCTACCAGGGGATTCCTACGAGCAGTACTTC.

The chain joins TRBV10-2 to TRBJ2-1; D uncertain. This CDR3 contains 13 residues. Trimming took off 6 bases at V and 0 bases at J, with 6 bases between the two ends. Germline V lookup: CDR1 WSHSY, CDR2 SAAADI. CDR3 in amino acids: CASSASSYNEQFF. The CDR3 nucleotides read TGCGCCAGCAGCGCTAGCTCCTACAATGAGCAGTTCTTC.

V and J are TRBV2 and TRBJ2-7; TRBD2 is a possible D gene (6 bases). In germline, CDR1 is SNHLY, CDR2 FYNNEI. The CDR3 is 15 residues long. Trimming left V 5 bases short and J 3 bases short, with 17 bases between. The CDR3, as DNA: TGTGCCAGCAGTACCCGCGGTGGAGGGAACTACGAGCAGTACTTC. This encodes CASSTRGGGNYEQYF. Filled out from reference TRBV2 and TRBJ2-7, the complete variable domain reads EPEVTQTPSHQVTQMGQEVILRCVPISNHLYFYWYRQILGQKVEFLVSFYNNEISEKSEIFDDQFSVERPDGSNFTLKIRSTKLEDSAMYFCASSTRGGGNYEQYFGPGTRLTVT.

This chain links TRBV5-1 with TRBJ2-1; 7 positions match TRBD2. Losses at the gene ends were 2 bases for V and 9 bases for J; bases not matched to a gene: 8. CDR1 and CDR2 (germline): SGHRS, YFSETQ. The CDR3 is 14 amino acids. The CDR3: CASSFITSEGEQFF. The CDR3, as DNA: TGCGCCAGCAGCTTTATTACTAGCGAGGGTGAGCAGTTCTTC. The entire variable domain, with the rest obtained from reference TRBV5-1 and TRBJ2-1, is as follows: KAGVTQTPRYLIKTRGQQVTLSCSPISGHRSVSWYQQTPGQGLQFLFEYFSETQRNKGNFPGRFSGRQFSNSRSEMNVSTLELGDSALYLCASSFITSEGEQFFGPGTRLTVL.

The chain uses TRBV7-5 and TRBJ2-5; the D segment call TRBD2 is taken from the table without a DNA check. TRBV7-5 is deemed a pseudogene. This CDR3 has 18 amino acids. Here the CDR3 DNA reads TGTGCCAGAAGCTTAAGACTTCCTAGCGGGAGGGTACAAGAGACCCAGTACTTC. This gives the protein CARSLRLPSGRVQETQYF.

About this clone itself: Other DNA variants within this sample encode the same CDR3. The genes are TRBV7-9 and TRBJ1-1; D remains ambiguous. The germline V and J ends were trimmed by 0 bases and 6 bases, with 8 bases remaining between them. Looked up from germline, CDR1 is SEHNR and CDR2 is FQNEAQ (reference sequence). The CDR3 extends over 13 amino acids. DNA of the CDR3: TGTGCCAGCAGCTTAGCCAGGCTTTCTGAAGCTTTCTTT. This sequence encodes CASSLARLSEAFF.

The chain uses TRBV24-1 and TRBJ2-7; 8 bases line up with TRBD1. Trimming cost V 2 bases and J 2 bases; bases outside gene matches: 10. The CDR3 is 17 residues long. Germline-derived CDR1 and CDR2 are KGHDR and SFDVKD. The CDR3 DNA sequence: TGTGCCACCAGTGATTCCCCAATCCGGGACAGGCCCTACGAGCAGTACTTC. Translating it yields CATSDSPIRDRPYEQYF.

The V gene is TRBV18, the J gene TRBJ2-1; 13 bases are a match to TRBD2. Trimming took 2 bases from V and 0 from J; bases not matched to a gene: 4. Per the germline V gene, CDR1 is KGHSH and CDR2 is LQKENI. CDR3 length equals 18 residues. CDR3 protein: CASSPIRTSGSSYNEQFF. For the CDR3, the DNA is TGTGCCAGCTCACCAATAAGGACTAGCGGGAGCTCCTACAATGAGCAGTTCTTC.